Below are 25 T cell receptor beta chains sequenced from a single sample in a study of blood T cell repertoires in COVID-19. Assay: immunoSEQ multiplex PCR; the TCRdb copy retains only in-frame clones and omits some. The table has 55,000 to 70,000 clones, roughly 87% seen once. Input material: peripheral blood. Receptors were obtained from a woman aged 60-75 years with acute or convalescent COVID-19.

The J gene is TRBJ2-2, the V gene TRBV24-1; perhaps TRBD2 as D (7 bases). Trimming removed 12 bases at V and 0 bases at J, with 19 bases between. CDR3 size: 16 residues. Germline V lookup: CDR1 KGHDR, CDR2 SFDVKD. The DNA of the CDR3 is TGTGCCCCCCCTCCGGCGGGGGCCTCGAACACCGGGGAGCTGTTTTTT. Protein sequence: CAPPPAGASNTGELFF.

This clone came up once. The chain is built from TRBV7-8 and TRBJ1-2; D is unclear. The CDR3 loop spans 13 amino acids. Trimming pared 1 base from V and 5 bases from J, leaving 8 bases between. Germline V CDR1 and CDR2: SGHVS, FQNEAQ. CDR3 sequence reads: CASSLGSGYGYTF. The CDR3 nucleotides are TGTGCCAGCAGCTTAGGGAGTGGGTATGGCTACACCTTC.

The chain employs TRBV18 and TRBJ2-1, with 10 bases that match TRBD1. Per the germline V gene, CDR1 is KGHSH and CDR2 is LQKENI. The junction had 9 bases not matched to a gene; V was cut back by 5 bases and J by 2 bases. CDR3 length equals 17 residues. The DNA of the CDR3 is TGTGCCAGCTCATCCTGGACAGGGGGAGGGCCCTACAATGAGCAGTTCTTC. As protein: CASSSWTGGGPYNEQFF.

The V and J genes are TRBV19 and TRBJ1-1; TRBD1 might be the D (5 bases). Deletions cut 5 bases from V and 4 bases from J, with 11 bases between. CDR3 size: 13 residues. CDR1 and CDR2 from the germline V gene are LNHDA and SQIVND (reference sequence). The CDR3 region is CASSFGGGTEAFF. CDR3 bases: TGTGCCAGTAGTTTTGGGGGAGGCACTGAAGCTTTCTTT.

For the CDR3, the DNA is TGTGCCAGCAGCCCGACGACAGGGGTTAATGGCTACGAGCAGTACTTC. This encodes CASSPTTGVNGYEQYF. J is TRBJ2-7 and V is TRBV11-2; 8 bases are shared with TRBD1. Germline lookup yields CDR1 SGHAT and CDR2 FQNNGV. V shed 5 bases, J shed 3 bases, and the junction held 12 bases outside the gene matches. The CDR3 has 16 amino acids.

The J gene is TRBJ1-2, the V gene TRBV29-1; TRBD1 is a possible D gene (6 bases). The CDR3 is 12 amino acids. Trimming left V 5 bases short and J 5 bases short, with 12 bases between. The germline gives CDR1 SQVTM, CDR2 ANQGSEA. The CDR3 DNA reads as TGCAGCGTTTTGACAGGCTTTTATGGCTACACCTTC. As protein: CSVLTGFYGYTF.

This CDR3 reads CASSNGQSLWANVLTF. Here the CDR3 DNA reads TGTGCCAGCAGTAACGGACAGAGTCTCTGGGCCAACGTCCTGACTTTC. V and J are TRBV2 and TRBJ2-6, with D tentatively TRBD1 (6 bases). The CDR3 spans 16 residues. Germline CDR1 is SNHLY and CDR2 is FYNNEI. Trimming shortened V by 5 bases and J by 5 bases, and 16 bases separated the two germline ends. Full variable domain (rest looked up from reference TRBV2 and TRBJ2-6): EPEVTQTPSHQVTQMGQEVILRCVPISNHLYFYWYRQILGQKVEFLVSFYNNEISEKSEIFDDQFSVERPDGSNFTLKIRSTKLEDSAMYFCASSNGQSLWANVLTFGAGSRLTVL.

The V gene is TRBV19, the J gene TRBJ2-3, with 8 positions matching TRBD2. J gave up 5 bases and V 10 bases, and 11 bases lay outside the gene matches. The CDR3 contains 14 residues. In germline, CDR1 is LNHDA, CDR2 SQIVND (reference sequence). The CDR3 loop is CATRPRGGGDTQYF. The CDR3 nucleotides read TGTGCCACCAGGCCCCGGGGGGGAGGAGATACGCAGTATTTT.

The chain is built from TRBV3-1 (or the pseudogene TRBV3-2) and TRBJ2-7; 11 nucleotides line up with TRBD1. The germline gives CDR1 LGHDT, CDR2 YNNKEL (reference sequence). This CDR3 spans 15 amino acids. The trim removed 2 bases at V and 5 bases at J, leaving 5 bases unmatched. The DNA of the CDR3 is TGTGCCAGCAGCCAATCCGGGACAGGGGGTCACGAGCAGTACTTC. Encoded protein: CASSQSGTGGHEQYF.

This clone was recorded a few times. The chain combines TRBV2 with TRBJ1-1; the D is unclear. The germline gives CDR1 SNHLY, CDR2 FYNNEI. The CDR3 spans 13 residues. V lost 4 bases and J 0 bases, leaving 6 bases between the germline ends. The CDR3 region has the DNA TGTGCCAGCAGTGTCGAGATGAACACTGAAGCTTTCTTT. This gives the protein CASSVEMNTEAFF.

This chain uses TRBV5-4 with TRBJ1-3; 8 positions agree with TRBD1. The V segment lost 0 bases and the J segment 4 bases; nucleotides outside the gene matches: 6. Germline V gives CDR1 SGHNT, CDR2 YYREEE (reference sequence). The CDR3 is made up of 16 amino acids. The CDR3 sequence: CASSLEGSGGGNTIYF. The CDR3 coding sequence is TGTGCCAGCAGCTTGGAAGGGTCAGGGGGCGGAAACACCATATATTTT.

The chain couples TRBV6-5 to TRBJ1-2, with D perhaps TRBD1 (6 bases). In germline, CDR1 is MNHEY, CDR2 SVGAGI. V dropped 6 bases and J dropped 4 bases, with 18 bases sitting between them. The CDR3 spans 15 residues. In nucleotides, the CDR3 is TGTGCCAGCAGGAGACCAGGGGCGCAGGGCTATGGCTACACCTTC. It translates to CASRRPGAQGYGYTF.

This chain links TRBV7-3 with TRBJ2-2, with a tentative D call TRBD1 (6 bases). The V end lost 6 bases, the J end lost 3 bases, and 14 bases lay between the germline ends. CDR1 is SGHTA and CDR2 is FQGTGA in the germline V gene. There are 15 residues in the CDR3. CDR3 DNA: TGTGCCAGCAGTCCACAGGGTTCTCACACCGGGGAGCTGTTTTTT. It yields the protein CASSPQGSHTGELFF. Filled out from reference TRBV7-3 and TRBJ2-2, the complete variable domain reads GAGVSQTPSNKVTEKGKYVELRCDPISGHTALYWYRQSLGQGPEFLIYFQGTGAADDSGLPNDRFFAVRPEGSVSTLKIQRTERGDSAVYLCASSPQGSHTGELFFGEGSRLTVL.

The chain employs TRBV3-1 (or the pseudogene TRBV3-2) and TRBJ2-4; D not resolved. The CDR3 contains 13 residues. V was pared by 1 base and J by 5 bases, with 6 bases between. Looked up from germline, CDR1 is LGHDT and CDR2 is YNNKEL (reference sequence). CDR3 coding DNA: TGTGCCAGCAGCCAAGCTACAGAAAACATTCAGTACTTC. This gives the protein CASSQATENIQYF.

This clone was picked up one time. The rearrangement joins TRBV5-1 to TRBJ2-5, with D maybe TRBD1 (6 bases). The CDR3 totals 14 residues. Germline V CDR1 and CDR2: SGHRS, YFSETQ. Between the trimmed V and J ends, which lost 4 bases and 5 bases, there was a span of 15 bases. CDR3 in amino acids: CASSPSGHSETQYF. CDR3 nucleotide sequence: TGCGCCAGCAGCCCCTCGGGACACTCGGAGACCCAGTACTTC.

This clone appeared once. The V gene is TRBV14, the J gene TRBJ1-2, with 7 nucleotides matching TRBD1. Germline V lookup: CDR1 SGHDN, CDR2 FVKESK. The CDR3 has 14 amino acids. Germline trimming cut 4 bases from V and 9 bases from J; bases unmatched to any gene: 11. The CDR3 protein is CASSPGRGGVRYTF. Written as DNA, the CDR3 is TGTGCCAGCAGCCCTGGGCGAGGGGGCGTTCGCTACACCTTC.

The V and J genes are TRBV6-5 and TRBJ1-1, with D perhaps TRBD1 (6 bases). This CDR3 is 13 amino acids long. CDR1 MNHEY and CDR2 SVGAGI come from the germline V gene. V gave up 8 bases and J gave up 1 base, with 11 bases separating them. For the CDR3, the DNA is TGTGCCAGCCCGGGACAACAGAACACTGAAGCTTTCTTT. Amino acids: CASPGQQNTEAFF.

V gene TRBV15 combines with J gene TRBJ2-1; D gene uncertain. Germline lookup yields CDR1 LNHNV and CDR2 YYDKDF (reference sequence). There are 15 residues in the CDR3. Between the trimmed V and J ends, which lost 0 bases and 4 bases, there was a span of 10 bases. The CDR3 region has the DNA TGTGCCACCAGCAGAGATCCTCGGGTGTACAATGAGCAGTTCTTC. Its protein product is CATSRDPRVYNEQFF. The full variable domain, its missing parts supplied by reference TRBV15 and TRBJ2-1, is DAMVIQNPRYQVTQFGKPVTLSCSQTLNHNVMYWYQQKSSQAPKLLFHYYDKDFNNEADTPDNFQSRRPNTSFCFLDIRSPGLGDTAMYLCATSRDPRVYNEQFFGPGTRLTVL.

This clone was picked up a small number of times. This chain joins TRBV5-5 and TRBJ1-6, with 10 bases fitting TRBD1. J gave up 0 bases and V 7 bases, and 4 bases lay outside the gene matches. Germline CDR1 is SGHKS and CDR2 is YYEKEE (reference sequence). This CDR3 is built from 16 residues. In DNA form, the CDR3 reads TGTGCCAGCTTGGGACAGGGGCCCTCCTATAATTCACCCCTCCACTTT. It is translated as CASLGQGPSYNSPLHF.

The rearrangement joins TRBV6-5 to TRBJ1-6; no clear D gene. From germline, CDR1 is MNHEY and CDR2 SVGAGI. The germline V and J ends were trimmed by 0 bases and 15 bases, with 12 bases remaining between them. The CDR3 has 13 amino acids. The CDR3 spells CASSYSSGGILHF. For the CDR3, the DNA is TGTGCCAGCAGTTACTCTTCCGGAGGGATCCTCCACTTT.

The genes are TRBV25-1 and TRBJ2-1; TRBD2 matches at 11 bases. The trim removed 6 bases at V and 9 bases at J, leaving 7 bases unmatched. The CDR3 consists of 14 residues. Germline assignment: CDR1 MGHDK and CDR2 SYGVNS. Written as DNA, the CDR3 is TGTGCCAGCAGGGTAGCGGGGGGGATCGGTGAGCAGTTCTTC. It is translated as CASRVAGGIGEQFF.

The CDR3 nucleotides are TGTGCCAGCAGCTTAGGGAAGTCAGGGGGCACAGATACGCAGTATTTT. This translates into CASSLGKSGGTDTQYF. This chain links TRBV11-2 with TRBJ2-3; D is possibly TRBD1 (6 bases). Trimming removed 1 base from V and 1 base from J, with 12 bases in between. The CDR3 length is 16 residues. Per the germline V gene, CDR1 is SGHAT and CDR2 is FQNNGV. The variable domain in full, with the rest retrieved from reference TRBV11-2 and TRBJ2-3, is EAGVAQSPRYKIIEKRQSVAFWCNPISGHATLYWYQQILGQGPKLLIQFQNNGVVDDSQLPKDRFSAERLKGVDSTLKIQPAKLEDSAVYLCASSLGKSGGTDTQYFGPGTRLTVL.

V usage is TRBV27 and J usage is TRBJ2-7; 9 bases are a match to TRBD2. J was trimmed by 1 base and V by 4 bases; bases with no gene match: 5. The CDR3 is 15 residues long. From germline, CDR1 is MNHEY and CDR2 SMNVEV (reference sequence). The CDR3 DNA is TGTGCCAGCAGTTCGGCGGGGGGGCTGTCCTACGAGCAGTACTTC. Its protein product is CASSSAGGLSYEQYF.

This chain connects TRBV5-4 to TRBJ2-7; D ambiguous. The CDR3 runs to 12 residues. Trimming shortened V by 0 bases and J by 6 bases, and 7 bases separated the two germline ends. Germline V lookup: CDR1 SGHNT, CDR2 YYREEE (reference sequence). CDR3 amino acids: CASSLGNSEQYF. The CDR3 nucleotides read TGTGCCAGCAGCTTGGGGAACAGCGAGCAGTACTTC.

The CDR3 DNA sequence: TGTGCCAGCAGCTTGTCCCCAGGGTTTATCTACAATGAGCAGTTCTTC. Its protein product is CASSLSPGFIYNEQFF. The chain has TRBV5-4 and TRBJ2-1, with D perhaps TRBD1 (5 bases). Germline CDR1 and CDR2: SGHNT and YYREEE (reference sequence). V was clipped by 1 base and J by 3 bases, with 14 bases between them. CDR3 length equals 16 residues.